This T cell receptor (beta chain) was documented in a study of control samples from healthy donors and cancer patients. Data came from immunoSEQ multiplex PCR; TCRdb stores just in-frame clones and leaves some out. Seen here are fewer than 250,000 clones, about nine tenths observed once, and the top ten hold approximately 1.8%. This CDR3 has 15 residues. V gave up 2 bases and J gave up 6 bases; unmatched junction bases: 5. Germline V gene data show CDR1 as SNHLY and CDR2 as FYNNEI. The chain couples TRBV2 to TRBJ2-2; 8 bases match TRBD1. This sequence originates from a man in his thirties or forties in good health. Sequenced: blood. The CDR3 DNA sequence: TGTGCCAGCAGTGAAAGGACAGGGCTCGCCGGGGAGCTGTTTTTT. It translates to CASSERTGLAGELFF.